The clone carrying this TCR beta chain has at least ten counts. This entry belongs to a study of T cells in Graves' hyperthyroidism and ophthalmopathy. RNA transcripts served as the template for amplifying TCR beta CDR3 regions. TCR CDR3 regions were first amplified by RT-PCR with HTBI primers. TCRdb recomputed calls from the multiplex PCR reads with MiXCR, one row per CDR3 protein. The profile shows more than 500,000 distinct CDR3 sequences, roughly 15% of them singletons. Deletions cut 2 bases from V and 0 bases from J, with 7 bases between. CDR3 length: 14 residues. Germline-derived CDR1 and CDR2 are SGHTA and FQGNSA.

The chain couples TRBV7-2 to TRBJ1-1, with D uncertain. The sequence was obtained from a woman in her thirties with Graves' ophthalmopathy. The sample taken for sequencing was blood. The CDR3 nucleotides read TGTGCCAGCAGCTTAAGTAGCATGAACACTGAAGCTTTCTTT. Translating gives CASSLSSMNTEAFF.